This TCR beta chain was retrieved from a study of vaccination and CD4 T cells after COVID-19. Study summary: With a range of 35 to 161, the median interval from diagnosis to drawing post-COVID samples was approximately 100 days. Sampling that followed vaccination took place a median about 70 days after dose two, within a range of 14 to 241.

Regarding treatment: roughly nine-day PBMC culture with coronavirus spike peptide pools or control peptides (ViraFEST assay). In the ViraFEST assay, peptide-pool expansion preceded TCR sequencing of expanded clonotypes. The Oncomine TCR Beta short-read assay was applied to DNA of cultured CD4+ T cells. In this case, cultured CD4+ T cells provided the extracted genomic DNA. MiXCR, run by TCRdb on the PCR reads, gives a single entry per CDR3 protein. The sample lists under 25,000 distinct CDR3 sequences, 23% occurring once. Germline loops: CDR1 MNHEY, CDR2 SVGAGI. The CDR3 covers 17 residues. V lost 0 bases and J lost 1; bases outside the gene matches: 7. Comment on this clonotype: The antigen is unknown.

The receptor comes from a human donor with COVID-19. Material for sequencing was cultured CD4+ T cells from blood. The J gene is TRBJ2-5, the V gene TRBV6-5; 8 positions agree with TRBD2. Written as DNA, the CDR3 is TGTGCCAGCAGTTACTCGATAGTAGCGGGGCGCCAAGAGACCCAGTACTTC. It translates to CASSYSIVAGRQETQYF.